The TCR beta chain under discussion was sequenced for a study of Graves' ophthalmopathy and Graves' hyperthyroidism. The table lists this clonotype with many counts. RNA transcripts yielded amplified TCR beta CDR3 regions. RT-PCR was first run with HTBI primers, then multiplex PCR in a second round. TCRdb passed the multiplex PCR reads through MiXCR, listing each CDR3 protein once. The sample has about 740,000 distinct CDR3 sequences; approximately 40% are singletons. The V end was cut by 7 bases, the J end by 8 bases, with 18 bases between. The CDR3 totals 14 residues. Germline values: CDR1 SNHLY, CDR2 FYNNEI.

Sequenced sample: peripheral blood. The TCR was taken from an adult man with Graves' ophthalmopathy. The chain has TRBV2 and TRBJ1-5; D is possibly TRBD1 (6 bases). In DNA form, the CDR3 reads TGTGCCAGCACTGGAAGGGGGAGTAGGGAGCCCCAGCATTTT. Translating gives CASTGRGSREPQHF.